What follows are 24 T cell receptor beta chains derived from one specimen sequenced in a study of blood T cell repertoires in COVID-19. Some clones are missing from TCRdb's copy, which holds only in-frame ones; the method was immunoSEQ multiplex PCR. This sample has roughly 250,000 clones, with approximately 90% found just once. The specimen sequenced was PBMCs or T cells enriched from blood (not recorded which). Source of these receptors: a woman aged 25 to 39 with acute COVID-19.

The rearrangement joins TRBV6-2 or TRBV6-3 to TRBJ2-5; a possible D gene is TRBD1 (5 bases). V lost 2 bases, J lost 1 base, and 5 bases lay in between. Germline lookup yields CDR1 MNHEY and CDR2 SVGEGT. The CDR3 is made up of 13 amino acids. The CDR3 nucleotides are TGTGCCAGCAGTTACGACAGCCAAGAGACCCAGTACTTC. Protein product: CASSYDSQETQYF.

This chain links TRBV11-2 with TRBJ2-7; TRBD2 matches at 7 bases. The CDR3 consists of 14 residues. Germline CDR1 is SGHAT and CDR2 is FQNNGV. V was pared by 5 bases and J by 2 bases, with 6 bases of the junction left unmatched. The CDR3 is CASSLGGTAYEQYF. DNA of the CDR3: TGTGCCAGCAGCCTCGGGGGGACCGCCTACGAGCAGTACTTC.

The chain employs TRBV29-1 and TRBJ1-1, with 9 bases fitting TRBD1. CDR3 length: 13 residues. Germline trimming cut 4 bases from V and 5 bases from J; bases unmatched to any gene: 5. From germline, CDR1 is SQVTM and CDR2 ANQGSEA. The CDR3 reads CSVVDRGRTEAFF. CDR3 in DNA: TGCAGCGTTGTGGACAGGGGAAGAACTGAAGCTTTCTTT.

V and J are TRBV20-1 and TRBJ2-7, with 9 bases lining up with TRBD1. The CDR3 length is 11 residues. Per the germline V gene, CDR1 is DFQATT and CDR2 is SNEGSKA (reference sequence). V trimming: 6 bases; J trimming: 6 bases; junction bases outside the gene matches: 3. The CDR3 sequence: CSAWDRVEQYF. As DNA, the CDR3 is TGCAGTGCATGGGACAGGGTCGAGCAGTACTTC.

The gene calls are TRBV28 and TRBJ1-1; D remains unclear. This CDR3 contains 13 residues. Trimming took off 3 bases at V and 4 bases at J, with 9 bases between the two ends. Germline lookup yields CDR1 MDHEN and CDR2 SYDVKM. In DNA form, the CDR3 reads TGTGCCAGCAGTTTTGCGCCCTCCACTGAAGCTTTCTTT. As protein: CASSFAPSTEAFF.

The chain joins TRBV20-1 to TRBJ2-1; TRBD1 matches 7 bases. V was clipped by 3 bases and J by 15 bases; unmatched bases: 11. The CDR3 sequence is 12 residues long. Germline-derived CDR1 and CDR2 are DFQATT and SNEGSKA (reference sequence). CDR3 residues: CSASPERGGPFF. The CDR3 DNA reads TGCAGTGCTAGTCCCGAAAGAGGGGGCCCGTTCTTC.

The chain couples TRBV7-2 to TRBJ2-2; TRBD2 matches at 9 bases. Germline CDR1 and CDR2: SGHTA and FQGNSA. The CDR3 consists of 15 residues. Unmatched junction bases numbered 0, after V lost 3 bases and J lost 1 base. CDR3: CASSLTSGNTGELFF. As DNA, the CDR3 is TGTGCCAGCAGCTTGACTAGCGGGAACACCGGGGAGCTGTTTTTT.

The V gene is TRBV27, the J gene TRBJ2-2, with a tentative D call TRBD2 (5 bases). The CDR3 covers 13 residues. Germline CDR1 MNHEY, CDR2 SMNVEV (reference sequence). Trimming left V 3 bases short and J 5 bases short, with 7 bases between. The CDR3 region is CASSLRDTGELFF. Written as DNA, the CDR3 is TGTGCCAGCAGTTTGAGGGATACCGGGGAGCTGTTTTTT.

The chain recombines TRBV18 with TRBJ2-7; 9 bases are shared with TRBD2. This CDR3 is built from 14 residues. Germline V CDR1 and CDR2: KGHSH, LQKENI. The ends lost 3 bases at V and 4 bases at J; junction bases unmatched: 4. The CDR3 reads CASSPSGGRYEQYF. The CDR3 region has the DNA TGTGCCAGCTCACCTAGCGGGGGCCGGTACGAGCAGTACTTC.

This sequence joins TRBV7-9 and TRBJ2-3, with D perhaps TRBD2 (5 bases). The CDR3 spans 13 residues. Germline V gene lookup returns CDR1 SEHNR and CDR2 FQNEAQ (reference sequence). Trimming left V 5 bases short and J 4 bases short, with 10 bases between. CDR3 sequence (DNA): TGTGCCAGCAGCCCGGACTCGCCAGATACGCAGTATTTT. Amino acids: CASSPDSPDTQYF.

The chain couples TRBV19 to TRBJ1-1; D possibly corresponds to TRBD1 (5 bases). V lost 1 base and J 11 bases, leaving 14 bases between the germline ends. CDR1 is LNHDA and CDR2 is SQIVND in the germline V gene (reference sequence). The length of the CDR3 is 13 residues. The CDR3 DNA sequence: TGTGCCAGTAGTATAGGAATAGGGGTAGAGGCTTTCTTT. Amino acid sequence: CASSIGIGVEAFF.

V usage is TRBV5-1 and J usage is TRBJ2-3; 10 bases map to TRBD1. Losses at the gene ends were 4 bases for V and 3 bases for J; bases not matched to a gene: 5. Germline loops: CDR1 SGHRS, CDR2 YFSETQ. This CDR3 has 15 amino acids. The CDR3, as DNA: TGCGCCAGCAGCGTGGGACAGGGGAAGACAGATACGCAGTATTTT. This translates into CASSVGQGKTDTQYF. Drawing the rest from reference TRBV5-1 and TRBJ2-3, the complete variable domain is KAGVTQTPRYLIKTRGQQVTLSCSPISGHRSVSWYQQTPGQGLQFLFEYFSETQRNKGNFPGRFSGRQFSNSRSEMNVSTLELGDSALYLCASSVGQGKTDTQYFGPGTRLTVL.

The chain joins TRBV5-1 to TRBJ2-2, with 12 bases that match TRBD2. V lost 0 bases and J lost 7; bases outside the gene matches: 4. CDR1 and CDR2 from the germline V gene are SGHRS and YFSETQ. The length of the CDR3 is 16 residues. The CDR3 protein is CASSLGLAGVGGELFF. The CDR3 coding sequence is TGCGCCAGCAGCTTGGGACTAGCGGGAGTTGGCGGGGAGCTGTTTTTT.

This rearrangement joins TRBV25-1 to TRBJ2-7; 11 bases match TRBD2. The V segment lost 3 bases and the J segment 3 bases; nucleotides outside the gene matches: 4. Germline V lookup: CDR1 MGHDK, CDR2 SYGVNS. CDR3 length: 15 residues. The CDR3 DNA sequence: TGTGCCAGCAGTGATCTCACTAGCGGGAGCTACGAGCAGTACTTC. Its translation: CASSDLTSGSYEQYF.

This sequence joins TRBV18 and TRBJ2-7, with 12 nucleotides matching TRBD2. Germline assignment: CDR1 KGHSH and CDR2 LQKENI. Trimming removed 1 base from V and 5 bases from J; junction bases left unmatched: 6. This CDR3 region has 16 residues. The CDR3 loop is CASSPQGLAGLNEQYF. The CDR3 DNA reads TGTGCCAGCTCACCACAAGGACTAGCGGGACTCAACGAGCAGTACTTC.

This clone was detected once. This chain links TRBV2 with TRBJ1-3; possible D gene TRBD1, 6 bases. Germline V gene data show CDR1 as SNHLY and CDR2 as FYNNEI. The CDR3 runs to 16 residues. V shed 4 bases and J shed 1 base, with 14 bases lying between them. The CDR3 protein is CASSGQALASGNTIYF. The CDR3 coding sequence is TGTGCCAGCAGTGGACAGGCACTGGCATCTGGAAACACCATATATTTT.

V gene TRBV19 combines with J gene TRBJ1-1; D gene unclear. The germline gives CDR1 LNHDA, CDR2 SQIVND (reference sequence). Trimming left V 3 bases short and J 0 bases short, with 8 bases between. The CDR3 length is 14 residues. This CDR3 is CASSISPMNTEAFF. CDR3 nucleotides: TGTGCCAGTAGTATTTCACCTATGAACACTGAAGCTTTCTTT.

The chain couples TRBV12-3 or TRBV12-4 to TRBJ2-1; 8 positions match TRBD1. Unmatched junction bases numbered 5, after V lost 6 bases and J lost 7 bases. CDR3 length: 13 amino acids. The DNA for the CDR3 is TGTGCCAGCAGAAGGACAGGGATTAATGAGCAGTTCTTC. As protein: CASRRTGINEQFF.

The rearrangement links TRBV27 to TRBJ1-2; D is perhaps TRBD1 (6 bases). Trimming pared 4 bases from V and 4 bases from J, leaving 16 bases between. The germline CDR1 and CDR2 sequences are MNHEY and SMNVEV (reference sequence). The CDR3 is 15 amino acids. CDR3 protein: CASSSLLGGAYGYTF. CDR3 nucleotides: TGTGCCAGCAGTTCATTATTGGGGGGGGCCTATGGCTACACCTTC.

CDR3 DNA: TGTGCCAGCAGTCCCCCCGGGACACGTAGGTGGAACACTGAAGCTTTCTTT. It encodes CASSPPGTRRWNTEAFF. The rearrangement joins TRBV28 to TRBJ1-1, with D possibly being TRBD1 (6 bases). V was clipped by 5 bases and J by 1 base, with 20 bases between them. The CDR3 loop spans 17 amino acids. Germline CDR1 and CDR2: MDHEN and SYDVKM.

V and J are TRBV7-9 and TRBJ1-5; D call uncertain. The germline V and J ends were trimmed by 2 bases and 4 bases, with 6 bases remaining between them. The CDR3 has 13 residues. The germline V gene encodes CDR1 SEHNR and CDR2 FQNEAQ (reference sequence). DNA of the CDR3: TGTGCCAGCAGCTTACAGGAAAATCAGCCCCAGCATTTT. Translating it yields CASSLQENQPQHF. The full variable domain, completed using reference TRBV7-9 and TRBJ1-5, is DTGVSQNPRHKITKRGQNVTFRCDPISEHNRLYWYRQTLGQGPEFLTYFQNEAQLEKSRLLSDRFSAERPKGSFSTLEIQRTEQGDSAMYLCASSLQENQPQHFGDGTRLSIL.

This CDR3 is CASRRQGLEQFF. CDR3 nucleotide sequence: TGTGCCAGCCGCAGACAGGGGCTGGAGCAGTTCTTC. The chain carries TRBV3-1 (or the pseudogene TRBV3-2) and TRBJ2-1, with 8 nucleotides matching TRBD1. Per the germline V gene, CDR1 is LGHDT and CDR2 is YNNKEL (reference sequence). The CDR3 length is 12 residues. V was pared by 8 bases and J by 10 bases, with 7 bases of the junction left unmatched.

The genes are TRBV28 and TRBJ1-2, with 8 positions matching TRBD1. V shed 5 bases, J shed 2 bases, and the junction held 4 bases outside the gene matches. This CDR3 region has 14 residues. Germline CDR1 is MDHEN and CDR2 is SYDVKM. CDR3 loop: CASSKQGVNYGYTF. The CDR3 DNA follows: TGTGCCAGCAGTAAACAGGGGGTGAACTATGGCTACACCTTC.

CDR3: CASSQPGSGNTIYF. The DNA for the CDR3 is TGTGCCAGCAGCCAACCGGGCTCTGGAAACACCATATATTTT. The chain recombines TRBV4-2 with TRBJ1-3; D remains ambiguous. The CDR3 contains 14 residues. V dropped 2 bases and J dropped 0 bases, with 5 bases sitting between them. Germline-derived CDR1 and CDR2 are LGHNA and YNFKEQ.